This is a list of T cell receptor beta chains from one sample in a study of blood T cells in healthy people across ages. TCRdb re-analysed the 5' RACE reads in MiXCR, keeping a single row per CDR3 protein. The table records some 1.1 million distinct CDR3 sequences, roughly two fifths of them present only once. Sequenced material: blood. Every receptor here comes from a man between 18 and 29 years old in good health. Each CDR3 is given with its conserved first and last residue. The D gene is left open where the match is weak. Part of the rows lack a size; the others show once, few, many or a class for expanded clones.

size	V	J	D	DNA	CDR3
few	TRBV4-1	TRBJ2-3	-	TGCGCCAGCAATATACGGACAGATTCATACACAGATACGCAGTATTTT	CASNIRTDSYTDTQYF
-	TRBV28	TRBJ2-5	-	TGTGCCAGCAGTTTAGGGGACTTAGAAGAGACCCAGTACTTC	CASSLGDLEETQYF
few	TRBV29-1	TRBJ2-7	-	TGCAGCGTCAGTTTGCCTCTTGAGTATACGGCCCGGTCCCCATACAATGAGCAGTACTTC	CSVSLPLEYTARSPYNEQYF
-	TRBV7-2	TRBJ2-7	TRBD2	TGTGCCAGCAGCTTAACAGGACTAGCCCCTTCCTACAATGAGCAGTACTTC	CASSLTGLAPSYNEQYF
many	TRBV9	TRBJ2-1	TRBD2	TGTGCCAGCAGCGTAGACCCTAGCGGGGGGCAGCAGTTCTTC	CASSVDPSGGQQFF
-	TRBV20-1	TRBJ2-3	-	TGCAGTGCTAGAGGGTATAGCACAGATACGCAGTATTTT	CSARGYSTDTQYF
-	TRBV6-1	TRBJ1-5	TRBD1	TGTGCCAGCATGACAGGGGGCATGAAACAGCCCCAGCATTTT	CASMTGGMKQPQHF
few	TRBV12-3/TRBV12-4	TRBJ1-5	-	TGTGCCAGCAGTTATGAGGCAGGAGGTCAGCCCCAGCATTTT	CASSYEAGGQPQHF
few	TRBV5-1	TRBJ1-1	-	TGCGCCAGCAGTTTGAACGTGGGGGCGGTCACTGAAGCTTTCTTT	CASSLNVGAVTEAFF
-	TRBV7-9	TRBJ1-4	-	TGTGCCAGCAGCTATGACGGGACGGAGAATGAAAAACTGTTTTTT	CASSYDGTENEKLFF
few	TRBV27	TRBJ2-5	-	TGTGCCAGCAGTTTCCCGGGCGGGGAAAACCAGTACTTC	CASSFPGGENQYF
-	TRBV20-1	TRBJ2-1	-	TGCAGTACCACGGGTAGCTCCTACAATGAGCAGTTCTTC	CSTTGSSYNEQFF
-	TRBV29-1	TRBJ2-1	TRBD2	TGCAGCAAGTTGGGGGGTGACGGGGGGTACAATGAGCAGTTCTTC	CSKLGGDGGYNEQFF
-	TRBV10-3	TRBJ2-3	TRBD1	TGTGCCACCAGAAAGACAGGGGGAGGAGATACGCAGTATTTT	CATRKTGGGDTQYF
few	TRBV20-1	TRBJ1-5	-	TGCAGTGCTAGAAAGACAGGAACTCCCCTCAATCAGCCCCAGCATTTT	CSARKTGTPLNQPQHF
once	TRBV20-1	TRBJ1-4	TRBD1	TGCAGTGCAGACAAGGGACAGGGGCGGGTAGGGCCGTTTTTT	CSADKGQGRVGPFF
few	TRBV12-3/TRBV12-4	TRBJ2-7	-	TGTGCCAGCAGTTCCCCAAATTACGAGCAGTACTTC	CASSSPNYEQYF
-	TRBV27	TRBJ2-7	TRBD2	TGTGCCAGCAGTTTATCCGCGGGAGGTCTACGGGAGCAGTACTTC	CASSLSAGGLREQYF
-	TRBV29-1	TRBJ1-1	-	TGCAGCGTTCGGACAGAGATGAACACTGAAGCTTTCTTT	CSVRTEMNTEAFF
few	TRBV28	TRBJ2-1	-	TGTGCCAGCAATTCATGGGGGGCCGGGATGAATGAGCAGTTCTTC	CASNSWGAGMNEQFF
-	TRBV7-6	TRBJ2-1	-	TGTGCCAGCAGCTTAGGACAGTCCAGGGAGCAGTTCTTC	CASSLGQSREQFF
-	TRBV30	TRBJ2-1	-	TGTGCCGGGAGTGGGCCCTACAATGAGCAGTTCTTC	CAGSGPYNEQFF
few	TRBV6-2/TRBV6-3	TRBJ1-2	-	TGTGCCAGCAGTACAGGGATCTATGGCTACACCTTC	CASSTGIYGYTF
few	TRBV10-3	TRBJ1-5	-	TGTGCCATCAGTGAGTCGGCACGTTATAGCAATCAGCCCCAGCATTTT	CAISESARYSNQPQHF
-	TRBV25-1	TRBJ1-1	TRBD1	TGTGCCAGCAGCCGCCTGATGGACAGGGGAATGAACACTGAAGCTTTCTTT	CASSRLMDRGMNTEAFF
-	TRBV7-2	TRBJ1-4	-	TGTGCCAGCAGCTTAGGCGGGACAAAAAATGAAAAACTGTTTTTT	CASSLGGTKNEKLFF
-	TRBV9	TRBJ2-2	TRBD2	TGTGCCAGCAGCCATTTCCGGGGGGTTGTCACCGGGGAGCTGTTTTTT	CASSHFRGVVTGELFF
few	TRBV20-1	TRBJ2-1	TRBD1	TGCAGTGCCATAGGTTGGGACAGAACCTACAATGAGCAGTTCTTC	CSAIGWDRTYNEQFF
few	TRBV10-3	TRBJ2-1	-	TGTGCCATCAGTGAGTCATTTGCGTACAATGAGCAGTTCTTC	CAISESFAYNEQFF
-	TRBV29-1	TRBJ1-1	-	TGCTCCGGTGGGGGGCACACTGAAGCTTTCTTT	CSGGGHTEAFF
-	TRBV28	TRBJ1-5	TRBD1	TGTGCCAGCAGTTTAAAGGACTACCGGGACAGGTCACAATTAGGATCTAATCAGCCCCAGCATTTT	CASSLKDYRDRSQLGSNQPQHF
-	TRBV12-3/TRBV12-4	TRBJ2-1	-	TGTGCCAGCAACTTAGGACTTTTGGGTGAGCAGTTCTTC	CASNLGLLGEQFF
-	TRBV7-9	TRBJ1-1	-	TGTGCTAGCAGCCCCCCTGTGGGTCCTGAAGCTTTCTTT	CASSPPVGPEAFF
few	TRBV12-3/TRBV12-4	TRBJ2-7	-	TGTGCCAGCAGTTTTGTGGAGGGGAGCTCCTACGAGCAGTACTTC	CASSFVEGSSYEQYF
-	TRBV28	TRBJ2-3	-	TGTGCCAGCAGCCCGACCTTCGAGTCGGAAAGCACAGATACGCAGTATTTT	CASSPTFESESTDTQYF
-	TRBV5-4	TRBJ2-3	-	TGTGCCAGCAGCGCCACTTTGTCAGATACGCAGTATTTT	CASSATLSDTQYF
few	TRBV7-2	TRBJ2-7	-	TGTGCCAGCAGCTTGGGACATCTCTACGAGCAGTACTTC	CASSLGHLYEQYF
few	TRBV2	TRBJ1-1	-	TGTGCCAGCAGCGCGGGGGCTGAAGCTTTCTTT	CASSAGAEAFF
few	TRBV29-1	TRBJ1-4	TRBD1	TGCAGCGTAGCGACAGGGGGTGAAAAACTGTTTTTT	CSVATGGEKLFF
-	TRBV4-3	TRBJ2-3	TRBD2	TGCGCCAGCAGCCAAGCTCTAGCGGGGGGCACAGATACGCAGTATTTT	CASSQALAGGTDTQYF
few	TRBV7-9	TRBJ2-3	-	TGTGCCAGCAGCCTTCTCCAGATGACCGGAGGTGGAGATACGCAGTATTTT	CASSLLQMTGGGDTQYF
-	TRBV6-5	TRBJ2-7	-	TGTGCCAGCAGTTACTCGAGCCCCTACGAGCAGTACTTC	CASSYSSPYEQYF